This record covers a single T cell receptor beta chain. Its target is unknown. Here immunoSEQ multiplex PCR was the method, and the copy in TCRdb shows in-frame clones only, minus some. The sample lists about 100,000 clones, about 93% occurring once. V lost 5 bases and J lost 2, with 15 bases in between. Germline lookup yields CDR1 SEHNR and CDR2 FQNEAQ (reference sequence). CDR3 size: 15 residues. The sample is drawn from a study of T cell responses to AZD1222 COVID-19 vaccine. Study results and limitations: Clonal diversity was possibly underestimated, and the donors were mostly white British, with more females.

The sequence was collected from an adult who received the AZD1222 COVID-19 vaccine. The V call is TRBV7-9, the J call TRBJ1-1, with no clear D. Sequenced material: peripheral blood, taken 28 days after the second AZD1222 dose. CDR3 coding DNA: TGTGCCAGCAGCGAAATAGTTGGCCCAAACACTGAAGCTTTCTTT. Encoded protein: CASSEIVGPNTEAFF.